This is a list of T cell receptor beta chains from one sample in a study of blood T cell repertoires in COVID-19. Libraries were prepared by immunoSEQ multiplex PCR; TCRdb keeps only in-frame clonotypes and omits some of them. The sample lists over 95,000 clones; over 75% were seen once. Sequenced sample: peripheral blood. These receptors were obtained from a man in his fifties or sixties with acute or convalescent COVID-19. Both conserved end residues are part of each CDR3. The order of the fields is CDR3 length, V gene, D gene, clone size, J gene, CDR3 protein, CDR3 DNA. D genes are given only for firm matches. Clone size, where shown, is once, few, many, or a class for clones that have expanded.

CDR3 length: 14; V gene: TRBV30; D gene: -; clone size: -; J gene: TRBJ2-3; CDR3 protein: CAWSVGGQGDTQYF; CDR3 DNA: TGTGCCTGGAGTGTAGGGGGTCAGGGAGATACGCAGTATTTT
CDR3 length: 15; V gene: TRBV29-1; D gene: -; clone size: -; J gene: TRBJ2-3; CDR3 protein: CSVEDMGAHTDTQYF; CDR3 DNA: TGCAGCGTTGAAGATATGGGGGCTCACACAGATACGCAGTATTTT
CDR3 length: 14; V gene: TRBV5-6; D gene: TRBD1; clone size: -; J gene: TRBJ1-2; CDR3 protein: CASSLVDRGGGYTF; CDR3 DNA: TGTGCCAGCAGCTTGGTGGACAGGGGAGGTGGCTACACCTTC
CDR3 length: 16; V gene: TRBV27; D gene: -; clone size: -; J gene: TRBJ1-1; CDR3 protein: CASSLGPGYMNTEAFF; CDR3 DNA: TGTGCCAGCAGTTTAGGGCCAGGCTACATGAACACTGAAGCTTTCTTT
CDR3 length: 14; V gene: TRBV7-9; D gene: TRBD1; clone size: -; J gene: TRBJ1-2; CDR3 protein: CASSTRGTDYGYTF; CDR3 DNA: TGTGCCAGCAGCACCCGGGGGACAGACTATGGCTACACCTTC
CDR3 length: 15; V gene: TRBV23-1; D gene: TRBD1; clone size: once; J gene: TRBJ1-2; CDR3 protein: CASSREDRGNYGYTF; CDR3 DNA: TGCGCCAGCAGTCGGGAGGACAGGGGCAACTATGGCTACACCTTC
CDR3 length: 14; V gene: TRBV5-1; D gene: TRBD1; clone size: -; J gene: TRBJ1-4; CDR3 protein: CASSLRGPERKLFF; CDR3 DNA: TGCGCCAGCAGCTTGAGGGGGCCGGAGAGAAAACTGTTTTTT
CDR3 length: 15; V gene: TRBV6-5; D gene: TRBD1; clone size: -; J gene: TRBJ1-1; CDR3 protein: CASSSLVRTGALAFF; CDR3 DNA: TGTGCCAGCAGTTCCCTCGTGAGGACAGGGGCTTTGGCTTTCTTT
CDR3 length: 14; V gene: TRBV4-2; D gene: -; clone size: -; J gene: TRBJ2-3; CDR3 protein: CASSQKLSTDTQYF; CDR3 DNA: TGTGCCAGCAGCCAAAAGCTGAGCACAGATACGCAGTATTTT
CDR3 length: 15; V gene: TRBV6-5; D gene: -; clone size: -; J gene: TRBJ1-6; CDR3 protein: CASSYIRRRDSPLHF; CDR3 DNA: TGTGCCAGCAGTTACATCCGGCGTCGGGATTCACCCCTCCACTTT
CDR3 length: 16; V gene: TRBV5-1; D gene: TRBD2; clone size: -; J gene: TRBJ2-1; CDR3 protein: CASSQEEGAGRDEQFF; CDR3 DNA: TGCGCCAGCAGCCAGGAGGAAGGAGCGGGGAGGGATGAGCAGTTCTTC
CDR3 length: 14; V gene: TRBV5-1; D gene: TRBD1; clone size: -; J gene: TRBJ1-1; CDR3 protein: CASNPGQGNTEAFF; CDR3 DNA: TGCGCCAGCAACCCGGGACAGGGGAACACTGAAGCTTTCTTT
CDR3 length: 14; V gene: TRBV7-3; D gene: TRBD2; clone size: once; J gene: TRBJ2-5; CDR3 protein: CASSRGSGQETQYF; CDR3 DNA: TGTGCCAGCAGCCGCGGGAGCGGCCAAGAGACCCAGTACTTC
CDR3 length: 16; V gene: TRBV11-3; D gene: TRBD1; clone size: few; J gene: TRBJ1-1; CDR3 protein: CASSPPGQEKVAEAFF; CDR3 DNA: TGTGCCAGCAGCCCACCGGGACAGGAGAAGGTGGCTGAAGCTTTCTTT
CDR3 length: 17; V gene: TRBV19; D gene: TRBD2; clone size: -; J gene: TRBJ2-3; CDR3 protein: CASSIGTALAGSDTQYF; CDR3 DNA: TGTGCCAGTAGTATAGGAACAGCTCTAGCGGGGTCAGATACGCAGTATTTT
CDR3 length: 13; V gene: TRBV27; D gene: TRBD1; clone size: -; J gene: TRBJ1-2; CDR3 protein: CASSSQGLFGYTF; CDR3 DNA: TGTGCCAGCAGTTCACAGGGGCTCTTTGGCTACACCTTC
CDR3 length: 13; V gene: TRBV7-9; D gene: -; clone size: -; J gene: TRBJ1-1; CDR3 protein: CASPGAANTEAFF; CDR3 DNA: TGTGCCAGCCCAGGGGCCGCCAACACTGAAGCTTTCTTT
CDR3 length: 11; V gene: TRBV20-1; D gene: TRBD1; clone size: -; J gene: TRBJ2-7; CDR3 protein: CSAGGQGEPYF; CDR3 DNA: TGCAGTGCTGGGGGACAGGGGGAACCGTACTTC
CDR3 length: 15; V gene: TRBV27; D gene: -; clone size: -; J gene: TRBJ1-1; CDR3 protein: CASSSVTGWRTEAFF; CDR3 DNA: TGTGCCAGCAGCTCAGTAACAGGGTGGAGGACTGAAGCTTTCTTT
CDR3 length: 12; V gene: TRBV6-1; D gene: -; clone size: -; J gene: TRBJ1-2; CDR3 protein: CASSEAAYGYTF; CDR3 DNA: TGTGCCAGCAGTGAAGCAGCCTATGGCTACACCTTC
CDR3 length: 14; V gene: TRBV27; D gene: -; clone size: -; J gene: TRBJ1-2; CDR3 protein: CASRKRNGLYGYTF; CDR3 DNA: TGTGCCAGCCGCAAGCGGAACGGTCTCTATGGCTACACCTTC
CDR3 length: 15; V gene: TRBV2; D gene: TRBD2; clone size: -; J gene: TRBJ2-5; CDR3 protein: CASSAMTSGQETQYF; CDR3 DNA: TGTGCCAGCAGTGCTATGACTAGCGGCCAAGAGACCCAGTACTTC
CDR3 length: 15; V gene: TRBV24-1; D gene: TRBD1; clone size: -; J gene: TRBJ2-2; CDR3 protein: CATSGTGTDTGELFF; CDR3 DNA: TGTGCCACCAGCGGGACAGGGACCGACACCGGGGAGCTGTTTTTT
CDR3 length: 15; V gene: TRBV29-1; D gene: -; clone size: -; J gene: TRBJ2-5; CDR3 protein: CSVRSGTTFQETQYF; CDR3 DNA: TGCAGCGTCCGGTCCGGGACAACCTTCCAAGAGACCCAGTACTTC
CDR3 length: 15; V gene: TRBV6-4; D gene: TRBD2; clone size: -; J gene: TRBJ2-1; CDR3 protein: CASSVKLAGANEQFF; CDR3 DNA: TGTGCCAGCAGTGTGAAACTAGCGGGGGCAAATGAGCAGTTCTTC
CDR3 length: 15; V gene: TRBV27; D gene: TRBD2; clone size: -; J gene: TRBJ2-2; CDR3 protein: CASSLGGENTGELFF; CDR3 DNA: TGTGCCAGCAGTTTAGGGGGGGAGAACACCGGGGAGCTGTTTTTT
CDR3 length: 17; V gene: TRBV25-1; D gene: TRBD1; clone size: -; J gene: TRBJ2-7; CDR3 protein: CASSAGTGVKRFREQYF; CDR3 DNA: TGTGCCAGCAGTGCGGGAACAGGGGTAAAAAGGTTCCGCGAGCAGTACTTC
CDR3 length: 14; V gene: TRBV4-1; D gene: -; clone size: -; J gene: TRBJ1-2; CDR3 protein: CASSQGSGAYGYTF; CDR3 DNA: TGCGCCAGCAGCCAAGGTTCAGGGGCGTATGGCTACACCTTC
CDR3 length: 14; V gene: TRBV5-1; D gene: TRBD1; clone size: -; J gene: TRBJ2-1; CDR3 protein: CASSFRQGVNEQFF; CDR3 DNA: TGCGCCAGCAGCTTCCGACAGGGGGTTAATGAGCAGTTCTTC
CDR3 length: 18; V gene: TRBV4-2; D gene: TRBD1; clone size: few; J gene: TRBJ1-6; CDR3 protein: CASSPVLDRGYPNSPLHF; CDR3 DNA: TGTGCCAGCAGCCCTGTATTGGACAGGGGATACCCTAATTCACCCCTCCACTTT
CDR3 length: 14; V gene: TRBV27; D gene: -; clone size: -; J gene: TRBJ1-2; CDR3 protein: CASSSGGPARGYTF; CDR3 DNA: TGTGCCAGCAGTTCGGGGGGACCAGCGCGTGGCTACACCTTC
CDR3 length: 16; V gene: TRBV11-3; D gene: TRBD2; clone size: -; J gene: TRBJ2-3; CDR3 protein: CASSSGTSGEVDTQYF; CDR3 DNA: TGTGCCAGCAGCAGTGGGACTAGCGGGGAAGTAGATACGCAGTATTTT
CDR3 length: 13; V gene: TRBV19; D gene: -; clone size: -; J gene: TRBJ1-2; CDR3 protein: CASSLYGRNGYTF; CDR3 DNA: TGTGCCAGTAGTCTCTACGGGAGGAATGGCTACACCTTC
CDR3 length: 10; V gene: TRBV28; D gene: -; clone size: few; J gene: TRBJ2-7; CDR3 protein: CASSFNEQYF; CDR3 DNA: TGTGCCAGCAGTTTTAACGAGCAGTACTTC
CDR3 length: 13; V gene: TRBV27; D gene: -; clone size: few; J gene: TRBJ1-5; CDR3 protein: CASSSQANQPQHF; CDR3 DNA: TGTGCCAGCAGTTCTCAGGCGAATCAGCCCCAGCATTTT
CDR3 length: 16; V gene: TRBV2; D gene: TRBD2; clone size: -; J gene: TRBJ2-3; CDR3 protein: CASTPTSGRSTDTQYF; CDR3 DNA: TGTGCCAGCACCCCGACTAGCGGGCGTAGCACAGATACGCAGTATTTT
CDR3 length: 15; V gene: TRBV27; D gene: -; clone size: -; J gene: TRBJ1-5; CDR3 protein: CASSLGSGPHQPQHF; CDR3 DNA: TGTGCCAGCAGTTTAGGCAGCGGACCCCATCAGCCCCAGCATTTT
CDR3 length: 16; V gene: TRBV5-4; D gene: TRBD2; clone size: few; J gene: TRBJ2-3; CDR3 protein: CASSSGLAGETDTQYF; CDR3 DNA: TGTGCCAGCAGCTCCGGACTAGCGGGGGAGACAGATACGCAGTATTTT
CDR3 length: 15; V gene: TRBV5-5; D gene: TRBD1; clone size: -; J gene: TRBJ2-3; CDR3 protein: CASSSGTDYTDTQYF; CDR3 DNA: TGTGCCAGCAGCTCCGGGACAGACTACACAGATACGCAGTATTTT
CDR3 length: 14; V gene: TRBV5-4; D gene: -; clone size: -; J gene: TRBJ1-2; CDR3 protein: CASSFDSSNYGYTF; CDR3 DNA: TGTGCCAGCAGCTTTGACAGTTCTAACTATGGCTACACCTTC
CDR3 length: 15; V gene: TRBV2; D gene: TRBD1; clone size: -; J gene: TRBJ2-2; CDR3 protein: CASRTGTANTGELFF; CDR3 DNA: TGTGCCAGCAGAACCGGGACAGCGAACACCGGGGAGCTGTTTTTT
CDR3 length: 15; V gene: TRBV6-5; D gene: TRBD1; clone size: few; J gene: TRBJ1-2; CDR3 protein: CASRPPGQGSYGYTF; CDR3 DNA: TGTGCCAGCAGGCCACCGGGACAGGGGTCCTATGGCTACACCTTC
CDR3 length: 15; V gene: TRBV2; D gene: -; clone size: -; J gene: TRBJ1-5; CDR3 protein: CASRDRRDSNQPQHF; CDR3 DNA: TGTGCCAGCAGGGACAGACGTGATAGCAATCAGCCCCAGCATTTT
CDR3 length: 15; V gene: TRBV5-1; D gene: -; clone size: -; J gene: TRBJ1-2; CDR3 protein: CASSSPERGYYGYTF; CDR3 DNA: TGCGCCAGCAGCTCTCCCGAGCGGGGATACTATGGCTACACCTTC
CDR3 length: 16; V gene: TRBV19; D gene: TRBD1; clone size: -; J gene: TRBJ1-2; CDR3 protein: CASSMSNSGTGTGYTF; CDR3 DNA: TGTGCCAGTAGTATGAGTAACTCCGGGACAGGAACCGGCTACACCTTC
CDR3 length: 16; V gene: TRBV4-1; D gene: -; clone size: -; J gene: TRBJ1-5; CDR3 protein: CASSQEETSRNQPQHF; CDR3 DNA: TGCGCCAGCAGCCAAGAAGAAACCTCCCGGAATCAGCCCCAGCATTTT